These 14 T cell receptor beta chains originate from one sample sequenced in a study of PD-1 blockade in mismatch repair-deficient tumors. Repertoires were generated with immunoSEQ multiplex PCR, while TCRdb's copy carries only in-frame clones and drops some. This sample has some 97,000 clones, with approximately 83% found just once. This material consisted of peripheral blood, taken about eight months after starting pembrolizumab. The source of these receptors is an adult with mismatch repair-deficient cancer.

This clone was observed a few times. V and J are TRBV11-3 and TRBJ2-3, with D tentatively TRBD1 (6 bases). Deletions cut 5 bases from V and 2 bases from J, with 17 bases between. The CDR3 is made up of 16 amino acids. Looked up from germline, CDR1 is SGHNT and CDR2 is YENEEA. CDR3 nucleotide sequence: TGTGCCAGCAGCCTCAGGGGAGACCGGTACACAGATACGCAGTATTTT. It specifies CASSLRGDRYTDTQYF. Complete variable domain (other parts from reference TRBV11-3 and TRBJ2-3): EAGVVQSPRYKIIEKKQPVAFWCNPISGHNTLYWYLQNLGQGPELLIRYENEEAVDDSQLPKDRFSAERLKGVDSTLKIQPAELGDSAVYLCASSLRGDRYTDTQYFGPGTRLTVL.

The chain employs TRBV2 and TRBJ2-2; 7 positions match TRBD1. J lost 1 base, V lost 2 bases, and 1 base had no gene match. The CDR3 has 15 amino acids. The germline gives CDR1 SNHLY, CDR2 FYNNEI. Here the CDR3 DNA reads TGTGCCAGCAGTGAAAGGACAGGGAACACCGGGGAGCTGTTTTTT. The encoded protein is CASSERTGNTGELFF.

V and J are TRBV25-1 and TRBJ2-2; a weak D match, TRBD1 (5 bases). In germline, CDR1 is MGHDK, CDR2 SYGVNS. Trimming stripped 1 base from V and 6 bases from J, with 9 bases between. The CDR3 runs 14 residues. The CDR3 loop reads CASSELRGPGELFF. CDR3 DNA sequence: TGTGCCAGCAGTGAATTAAGGGGCCCCGGGGAGCTGTTTTTT.

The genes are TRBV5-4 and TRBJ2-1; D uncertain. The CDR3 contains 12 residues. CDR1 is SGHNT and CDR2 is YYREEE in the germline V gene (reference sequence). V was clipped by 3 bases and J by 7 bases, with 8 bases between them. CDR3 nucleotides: TGTGCCAGCAGCTCCTACAGTAATGAGCAGTTCTTC. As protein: CASSSYSNEQFF.

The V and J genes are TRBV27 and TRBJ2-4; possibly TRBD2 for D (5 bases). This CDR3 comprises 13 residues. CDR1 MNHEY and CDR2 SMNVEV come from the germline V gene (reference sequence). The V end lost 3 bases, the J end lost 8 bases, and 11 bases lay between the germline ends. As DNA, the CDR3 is TGTGCCAGCAGTTTCCAGGCGAGGGACATTCAGTACTTC. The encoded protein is CASSFQARDIQYF.

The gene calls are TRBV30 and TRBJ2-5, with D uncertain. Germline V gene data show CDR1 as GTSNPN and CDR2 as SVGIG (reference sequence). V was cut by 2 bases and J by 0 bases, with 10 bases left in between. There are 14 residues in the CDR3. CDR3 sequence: CAWSPLANQETQYF. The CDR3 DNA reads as TGTGCCTGGAGTCCTCTCGCGAACCAAGAGACCCAGTACTTC. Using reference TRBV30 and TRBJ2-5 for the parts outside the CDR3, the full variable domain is SQTIHQWPATLVQPVGSPLSLECTVEGTSNPNLYWYRQAAGRGLQLLFYSVGIGQISSEVPQNLSASRPQDRQFILSSKKLLLSDSGFYLCAWSPLANQETQYFGPGTRLLVL.

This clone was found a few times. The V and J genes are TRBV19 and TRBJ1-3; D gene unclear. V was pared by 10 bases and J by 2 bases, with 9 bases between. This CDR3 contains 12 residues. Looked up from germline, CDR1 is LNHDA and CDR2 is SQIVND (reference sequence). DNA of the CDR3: TGTGCCACCAAATCCACTGGAAACACCATATATTTT. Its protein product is CATKSTGNTIYF.

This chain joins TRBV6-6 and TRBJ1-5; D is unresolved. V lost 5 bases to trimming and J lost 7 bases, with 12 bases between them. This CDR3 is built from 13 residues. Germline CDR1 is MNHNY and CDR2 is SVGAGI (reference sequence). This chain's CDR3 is CASSLELSQPQHF. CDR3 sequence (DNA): TGTGCCAGCAGTCTCGAGCTGAGCCAGCCCCAGCATTTT.

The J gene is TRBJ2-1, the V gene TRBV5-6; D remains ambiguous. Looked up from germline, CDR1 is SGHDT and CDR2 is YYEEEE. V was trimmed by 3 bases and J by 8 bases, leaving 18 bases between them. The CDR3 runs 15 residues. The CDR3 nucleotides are TGTGCCAGCAGCTGGGTTGTGGGATGGAGCGATGAGCAGTTCTTC. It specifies CASSWVVGWSDEQFF.

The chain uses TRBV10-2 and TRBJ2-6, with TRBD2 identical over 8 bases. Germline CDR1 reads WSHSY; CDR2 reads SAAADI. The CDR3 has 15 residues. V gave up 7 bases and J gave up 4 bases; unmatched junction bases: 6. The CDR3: CASTREGSGANVLTF. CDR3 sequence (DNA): TGCGCCAGCACCCGGGAGGGCAGCGGGGCCAACGTCCTGACTTTC.

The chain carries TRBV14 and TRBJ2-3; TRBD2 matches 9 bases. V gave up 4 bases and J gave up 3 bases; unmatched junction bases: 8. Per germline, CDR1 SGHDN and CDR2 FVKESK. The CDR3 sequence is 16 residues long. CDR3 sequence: CASSPPGAGGTDTQYF. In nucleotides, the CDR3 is TGTGCCAGCAGCCCCCCTGGTGCGGGAGGGACAGATACGCAGTATTTT.

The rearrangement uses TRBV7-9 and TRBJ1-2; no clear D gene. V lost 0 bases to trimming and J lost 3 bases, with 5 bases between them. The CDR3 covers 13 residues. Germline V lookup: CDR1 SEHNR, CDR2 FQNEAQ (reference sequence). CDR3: CASSLASDYGYTF. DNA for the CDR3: TGTGCCAGCAGCTTAGCGTCAGACTATGGCTACACCTTC.

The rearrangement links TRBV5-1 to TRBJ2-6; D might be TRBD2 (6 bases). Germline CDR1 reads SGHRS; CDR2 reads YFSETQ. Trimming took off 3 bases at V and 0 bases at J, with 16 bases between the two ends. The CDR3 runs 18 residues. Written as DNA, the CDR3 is TGCGCCAGCAGCTGGACCGGGACTGGAAGCTCTGGGGCCAACGTCCTGACTTTC. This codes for CASSWTGTGSSGANVLTF.

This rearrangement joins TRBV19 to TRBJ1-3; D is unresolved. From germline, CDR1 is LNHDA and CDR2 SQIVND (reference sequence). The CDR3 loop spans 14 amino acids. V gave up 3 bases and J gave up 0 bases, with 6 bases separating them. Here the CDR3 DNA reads TGTGCCAGTAGTATCCAGGACTCTGGAAACACCATATATTTT. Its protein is CASSIQDSGNTIYF.